This is a list of T cell receptor beta chains from one sample in a study of blood T cells in healthy people across ages. TCRdb recomputed calls from the 5' RACE reads with MiXCR, one row per CDR3 protein. The table has roughly 680,000 distinct CDR3 sequences, 20% to 25% seen once. Sequencing input: blood. All receptors come from a man between 65 and 85 years old in good health. The CDR3 runs from the conserved cysteine through the conserved F or W. Each record gives: CDR3 protein, V gene, clone size. Expanded clones get a size class; other rows say once, few or many, or leave the size out.

cdr3_aa: CASSQDYRPPNEKLFF
v_call: TRBV4-3
clone_size: many

cdr3_aa: CASSEGQGRAGEQFF
v_call: TRBV5-1
clone_size: -

cdr3_aa: CASSSQTGEIETQYF
v_call: TRBV5-5
clone_size: -

cdr3_aa: CASSRGELNTGELFF
v_call: TRBV27
clone_size: -

cdr3_aa: CASSILAGIDNEQFF
v_call: TRBV5-1
clone_size: -

cdr3_aa: CASTILRGQETQYF
v_call: TRBV12-3/TRBV12-4
clone_size: -

cdr3_aa: CASSLWQGGSYEQYF
v_call: TRBV28
clone_size: few

cdr3_aa: CASSLRSHTDTQYF
v_call: TRBV5-1
clone_size: -

cdr3_aa: CASSPPVSYNEQFF
v_call: TRBV9
clone_size: few

cdr3_aa: CASSFSGQGANQPQHF
v_call: TRBV7-9
clone_size: -

cdr3_aa: CASTFLAGGPNEQFF
v_call: TRBV12-3/TRBV12-4
clone_size: -

cdr3_aa: CASSGLAIKETQYF
v_call: TRBV2
clone_size: few

cdr3_aa: CASSLDTGTHDRYGYTF
v_call: TRBV7-9
clone_size: few

cdr3_aa: CASSYGTSGGAAKNIQYF
v_call: TRBV6-6
clone_size: -

cdr3_aa: CASSLPGQGANQPQHF
v_call: TRBV12-3/TRBV12-4
clone_size: -

cdr3_aa: CASGLVPLIASGLYEQYF
v_call: TRBV12-5
clone_size: few

cdr3_aa: CASSAGLSDETQYF
v_call: TRBV10-2
clone_size: -